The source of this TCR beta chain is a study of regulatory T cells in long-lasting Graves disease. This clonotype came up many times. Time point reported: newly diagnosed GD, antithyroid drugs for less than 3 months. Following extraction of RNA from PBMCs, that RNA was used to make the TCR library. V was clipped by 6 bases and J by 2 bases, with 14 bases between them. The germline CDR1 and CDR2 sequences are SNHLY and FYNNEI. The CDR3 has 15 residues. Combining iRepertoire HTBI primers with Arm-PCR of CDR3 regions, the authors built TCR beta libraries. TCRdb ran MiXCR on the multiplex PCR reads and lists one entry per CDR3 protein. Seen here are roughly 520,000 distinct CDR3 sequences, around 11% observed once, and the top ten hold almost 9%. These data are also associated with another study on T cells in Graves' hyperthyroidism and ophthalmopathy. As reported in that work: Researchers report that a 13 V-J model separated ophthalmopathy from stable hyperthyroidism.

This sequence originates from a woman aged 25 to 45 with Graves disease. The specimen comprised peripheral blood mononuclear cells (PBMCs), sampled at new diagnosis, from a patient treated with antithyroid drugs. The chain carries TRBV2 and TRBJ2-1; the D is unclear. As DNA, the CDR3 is TGTGCCAGCAGACCTTTAGTAGCTGCCTACAATGAGCAGTTCTTC. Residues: CASRPLVAAYNEQFF.